Shown below are 12 T cell receptor beta chains from a single sample sequenced in a study of cytomegalovirus exposure and HLA in healthy donors. Vbeta (60) and Jbeta (13) primers were used in the PCR. Assay used: immunoSEQ multiplex PCR; TCRdb lists only in-frame clones, some missing. Of roughly 100,000 clones in the sample, 60% to 85% were seen once. Sample: PBMCs. The receptors were gathered from a woman aged 40 to 55 in good health and CMV-seropositive.

The chain couples TRBV14 to TRBJ1-5, with D unresolved. Germline CDR1 and CDR2: SGHDN and FVKESK. The CDR3 covers 10 residues. Trimming pared 10 bases from V and 5 bases from J, leaving 6 bases between. CDR3 DNA: TGTGCCACCTCCCATCAGCCCCAGCATTTT. It yields the protein CATSHQPQHF.

This chain connects TRBV5-1 to TRBJ2-7; D gene uncertain. With 4 bases removed from V and 6 bases from J, the gap between germline ends came to 17 bases. This CDR3 has 14 amino acids. Germline values: CDR1 SGHRS, CDR2 YFSETQ. The CDR3 here is CASSGAAALREQYF. CDR3 in DNA: TGCGCCAGCAGCGGAGCCGCCGCTTTGCGCGAGCAGTACTTC.

This chain links TRBV9 with TRBJ2-5, with TRBD2 matching 9 bases. Trimming took 3 bases from V and 5 from J; bases not matched to a gene: 8. CDR1 is SGDLS and CDR2 is YYNGEE in the germline V gene. There are 15 residues in the CDR3. The CDR3 reads CASSAGAGGSETQYF. Here the CDR3 DNA reads TGTGCCAGCAGCGCTGGAGCGGGGGGCTCGGAGACCCAGTACTTC.

The chain is built from TRBV18 and TRBJ1-5; D is unclear. Germline lookup yields CDR1 KGHSH and CDR2 LQKENI. Trimming stripped 0 bases from V and 1 base from J, with 10 bases between. This CDR3 region has 16 residues. CDR3 bases: TGTGCCAGCTCACCACCTATCCTCGGGAGCAATCAGCCCCAGCATTTT. It encodes CASSPPILGSNQPQHF. Drawing the rest from reference TRBV18 and TRBJ1-5, the complete variable domain is NAGVMQNPRHLVRRRGQEARLRCSPMKGHSHVYWYRQLPEEGLKFMVYLQKENIIDESGMPKERFSAEFPKEGPSILRIQQVVRGDSAAYFCASSPPILGSNQPQHFGDGTRLSIL.

The rearrangement uses TRBV4-2 and TRBJ1-4; D uncertain. V was clipped by 2 bases and J by 4 bases, with 5 bases between them. The CDR3 has 13 residues. Germline assignment: CDR1 LGHNA and CDR2 YNFKEQ. CDR3 amino acids: CASSQPVNEKLFF. DNA for the CDR3: TGTGCCAGCAGCCAACCCGTTAATGAAAAACTGTTTTTT.

This chain joins TRBV7-9 and TRBJ2-1, with D unresolved. CDR3 size: 14 residues. Germline CDR1 reads SEHNR; CDR2 reads FQNEAQ (reference sequence). Trimming shortened V by 1 base and J by 4 bases, and 8 bases separated the two germline ends. CDR3 sequence: CASSLVTLYNEQFF. The CDR3 coding sequence is TGTGCCAGCAGCTTAGTGACACTTTACAATGAGCAGTTCTTC. Combining the CDR3 with reference TRBV7-9 and TRBJ2-1 gives the whole variable domain DTGVSQNPRHKITKRGQNVTFRCDPISEHNRLYWYRQTLGQGPEFLTYFQNEAQLEKSRLLSDRFSAERPKGSFSTLEIQRTEQGDSAMYLCASSLVTLYNEQFFGPGTRLTVL.

This chain uses TRBV1 with TRBJ1-1; the table calls TRBD1, which could not be checked here. TRBV1 is marked as a pseudogene. The CDR3 has 13 amino acids. CDR3 sequence (DNA): TGCACCAGCAGCCAAGGGGCCTCCAGGGAAGCTTTCTTT. This encodes CTSSQGASREAFF.

The rearrangement uses TRBV5-1 and TRBJ2-7, with a tentative D call TRBD2 (5 bases). Germline V gene sequence: CDR1 SGHRS, CDR2 YFSETQ. CDR3 length: 15 residues. Trimming stripped 1 base from V and 5 bases from J, with 16 bases between. The CDR3 coding sequence is TGCGCCAGCAGCTTGCAAAGTCTCGTAGCGAACGAGCAGTACTTC. It is translated as CASSLQSLVANEQYF.

The chain recombines TRBV15 with TRBJ2-1; D is unclear. This CDR3 is 15 amino acids long. CDR1 and CDR2 (germline): LNHNV, YYDKDF (reference sequence). V was trimmed by 7 bases and J by 0 bases, leaving 13 bases between them. The CDR3 DNA is TGTGCCACCAAGACATATGGAAGCTCCTACAATGAGCAGTTCTTC. This gives the protein CATKTYGSSYNEQFF. The full variable domain, with the rest looked up from reference TRBV15 and TRBJ2-1, is DAMVIQNPRYQVTQFGKPVTLSCSQTLNHNVMYWYQQKSSQAPKLLFHYYDKDFNNEADTPDNFQSRRPNTSFCFLDIRSPGLGDTAMYLCATKTYGSSYNEQFFGPGTRLTVL.

CDR3 region: CASSIRGLDNQPQHF. CDR3 nucleotide sequence: TGTGCCAGTAGTATTAGAGGGTTAGACAATCAGCCCCAGCATTTT. The chain is built from TRBV19 and TRBJ1-5; D remains unclear. CDR1 is LNHDA and CDR2 is SQIVND in the germline V gene (reference sequence). The CDR3 runs 15 residues. The V end lost 3 bases, the J end lost 3 bases, and 12 bases lay between the germline ends.

This clone has more than one count but fewer than ten. The chain links TRBV6-5 to TRBJ2-7; 8 bases are a match to TRBD2. Germline loops: CDR1 MNHEY, CDR2 SVGAGI. This CDR3 is 13 amino acids long. Trimming took 6 bases from V and 2 from J; bases not matched to a gene: 3. CDR3 sequence reads: CASRTGGAYEQYF. CDR3 coding DNA: TGTGCCAGCAGAACGGGAGGGGCCTACGAGCAGTACTTC.

This clone was detected only a few times. V gene TRBV28 combines with J gene TRBJ2-5; TRBD1 might be the D (6 bases). The end of the DNA is better explained by TRBJ2-7, so the J call may be wrong. Germline CDR1 is MDHEN and CDR2 is SYDVKM. CDR3 length equals 14 residues. This chain's CDR3 is CASSLPTGSYEQYF. Here the CDR3 DNA reads TGTGCCAGCAGTTTACCTACAGGGAGCTACGAGCAGTACTTC.